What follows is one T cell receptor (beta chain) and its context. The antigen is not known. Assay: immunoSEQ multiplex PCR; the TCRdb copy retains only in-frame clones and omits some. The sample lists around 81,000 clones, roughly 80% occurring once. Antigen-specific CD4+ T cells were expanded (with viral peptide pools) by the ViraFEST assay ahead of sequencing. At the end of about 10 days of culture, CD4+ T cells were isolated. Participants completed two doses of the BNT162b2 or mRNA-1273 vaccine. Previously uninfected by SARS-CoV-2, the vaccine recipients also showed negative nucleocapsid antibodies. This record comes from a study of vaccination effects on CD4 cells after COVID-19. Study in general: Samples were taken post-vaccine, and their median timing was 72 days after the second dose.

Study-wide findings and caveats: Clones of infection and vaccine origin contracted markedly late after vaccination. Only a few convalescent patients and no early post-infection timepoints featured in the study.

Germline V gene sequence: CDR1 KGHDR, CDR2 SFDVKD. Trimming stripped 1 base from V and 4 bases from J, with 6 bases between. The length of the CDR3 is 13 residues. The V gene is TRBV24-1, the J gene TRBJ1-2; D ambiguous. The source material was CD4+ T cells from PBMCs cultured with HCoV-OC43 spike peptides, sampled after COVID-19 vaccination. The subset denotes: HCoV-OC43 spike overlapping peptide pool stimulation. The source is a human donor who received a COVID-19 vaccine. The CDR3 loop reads CATSDFEFYGYTF. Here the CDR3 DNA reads TGTGCCACCAGTGATTTTGAGTTCTATGGCTACACCTTC.